This entry describes one TCR beta chain. The target of this receptor is not known. Within one base of it there is no much larger clone, and no base qualities were kept. The same CDR3 also results from other DNA sequences found in this sample. This specimen comes from a study of blood T cell repertoires in COVID-19 (dated by TCRdb to about 2020). Background on the whole study: Samples from collaborators originated in the United States, Italy and Spain and spanned both the acute and convalescent phases of COVID-19. A de-identified subject ID, COVID-19 status, age in years and sex were almost always included in the sample metadata. Where available, HLA class I and class II types were obtained from metadata supplied by the sample provider rather than from assay-based typing. The material from the prospective study consisted of cDNA or gDNA derived from T cells, B-cell-depleted T cells, or PBMCs. Deeply sampled blood TCRbeta repertoires from subjects exposed to, actively infected with, or recovered from COVID-19 were included in the dataset. The repertoires were released in a freely available public database intended as a resource for research on the immune response to SARS-CoV-2. Samples were obtained from the ongoing ImmuneRACE study (first 160 participants) and from some 1,200 subjects provided by 6 global collaborators. Overall results and qualifications from the work: The amount of clinical and demographic metadata varied by source and participant and was provided uncurated.

The CDR3 sequence holds 16 residues, the cysteine and phenylalanine included. The entry retains the CDR3 DNA only, 48 bases that are in frame from base 1. Between the V and J ends, shortened by 0 bases and 1 base respectively, the junction contains 10 bases. The germline V gene yields ENHRY for CDR1 and SYGVKD for CDR2. TCRbeta CDR3 regions were amplified from genomic DNA by means of the immunoSEQ Assay, a bias-controlled multiplex PCR. The paper's data handling went like this. The number of nucleated cells in each sample was estimated by amplification of reference gene primers within the assay. To quantify the absolute abundance of each unique TCRbeta CDR3 rearrangement, sequence reads were collapsed and filtered. For each sample, productive Simpson clonality was calculated as the square root of Simpson's diversity index across productive rearrangements. TCRdb re-hosts the immuneACCESS table, in-frame sequences only. Its copies lack some clones; in the studies checked, an unresolved V gene accounts for under half of them, and the cause for the rest is not known. D and trimming were read from the DNA, whereas the V and J calls and clone size are those reported in that table. Recorded for this sample are about 200,000 clones; around 84% of them occurred a single time. Around 20% of the sample belongs to the ten largest clones.

Enrolling through a virtual design, the prospective study's participants ranged in age from roughly 18 to 100 years and lived across roughly 23 United States geographic areas. In the prospective study, cohorts were assigned on the basis of participant-reported clinical history obtained from a screening survey and a study questionnaire. Recovered participants in ImmuneRACE Cohort 3 were defined by two consecutive negative NP/OP PCR tests, clearance by a healthcare professional, or resolution of symptoms. In the prospective study, mobile phlebotomists collected whole blood, serum and a nasopharyngeal or oropharyngeal swab from each participant. Additional blood draws and questionnaires over an approximately two-month period could optionally be provided by prospective study participants. Before DNA extraction, blood samples from the prospective study were shipped at room temperature or frozen.

Sequencing was carried out using PBMCs or T cells enriched from blood (not recorded which). The chain joins TRBV10-3 to TRBJ1-5, with TRBD1 perhaps the D gene, on 5 matching bases. The clonotype comes from a man in his forties or fifties who had recovered from COVID-19. The sequenced DNA is TGTGCCATCAGTGAGTCGGGTCAGGGCAGCAATCAGCCCCAGCATTTT. It is translated as CAISESGQGSNQPQHF.